This T cell receptor beta chain was identified in a study of tumor-infiltrating lymphocytes in primary liver carcinoma. Study information: The cohort consisted of patients whose primary liver carcinoma was surgically resected. Sample yields, roughly 3.5 to 7.13 million productive TCRbeta reads, were similar across the tissue types.

Whole-study results and caveats: The samples were not sorted (they were bulk), so CD4+ and CD8+ repertoires were not compared.

This clonotype was seen more than once but under ten times. What it recognizes is unknown. CDR1 and CDR2 from the germline V gene are SGHRS and YFSETQ. V gave up 4 bases and J gave up 2 bases; unmatched junction bases: 9. This CDR3 has 16 residues. Extraction also yielded germline DNA, while blood RNA was obtained from unsorted whole blood. TCR beta cDNA came from approximately 490 ng total RNA, primed with a constant-region primer. Modified slightly, ARM-PCR produced TCR beta libraries over three nested multiplex PCR rounds. TRBV1-TRBV30 forward primers paired with a C-beta reverse primer drove the first two PCR rounds, roughly 10 cycles each. TCRdb used MiXCR to reprocess the multiplex PCR reads, holding one entry per CDR3 protein. The data show roughly 330,000 distinct CDR3 sequences, almost 65% seen once.

The sample was peripheral blood. The clonotype originates from a middle-aged man with primary liver carcinoma and hepatitis B virus infection. The chain recombines TRBV5-1 with TRBJ2-1; 7 positions match TRBD2. The DNA of the CDR3 is TGCGCCAGCAGCGTTATGACTAGCCCCGCCTACAATGAGCAGTTCTTC. This sequence encodes CASSVMTSPAYNEQFF.